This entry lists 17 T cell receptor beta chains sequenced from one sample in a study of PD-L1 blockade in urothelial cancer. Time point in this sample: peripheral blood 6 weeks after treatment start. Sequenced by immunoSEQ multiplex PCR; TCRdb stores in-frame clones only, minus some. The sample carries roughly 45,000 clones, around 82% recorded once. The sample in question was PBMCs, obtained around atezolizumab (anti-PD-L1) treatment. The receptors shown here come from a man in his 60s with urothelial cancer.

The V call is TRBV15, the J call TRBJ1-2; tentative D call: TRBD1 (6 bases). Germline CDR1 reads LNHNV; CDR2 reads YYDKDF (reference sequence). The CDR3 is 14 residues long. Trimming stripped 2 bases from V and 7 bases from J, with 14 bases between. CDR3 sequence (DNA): TGTGCCACCAGCAGAAGATCAGGGGCGGGTGGCTACACCTTC. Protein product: CATSRRSGAGGYTF.

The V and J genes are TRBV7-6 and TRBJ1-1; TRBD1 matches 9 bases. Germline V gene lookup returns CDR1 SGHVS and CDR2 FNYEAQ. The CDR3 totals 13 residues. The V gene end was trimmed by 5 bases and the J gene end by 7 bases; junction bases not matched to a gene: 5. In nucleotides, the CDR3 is TGTGCCAGCAGCCACGGACAGGGGCTTGAAGCTTTCTTT. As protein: CASSHGQGLEAFF. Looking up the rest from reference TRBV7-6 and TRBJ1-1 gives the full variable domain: GAGVSQSPRYKVTKRGQDVALRCDPISGHVSLYWYRQALGQGPEFLTYFNYEAQQDKSGLPNDRFSAERPEGSISTLTIQRTEQRDSAMYRCASSHGQGLEAFFGQGTRLTVV.

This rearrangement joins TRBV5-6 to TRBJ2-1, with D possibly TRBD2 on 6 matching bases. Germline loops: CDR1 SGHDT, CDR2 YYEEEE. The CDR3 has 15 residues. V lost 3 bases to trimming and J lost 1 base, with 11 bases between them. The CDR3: CASSSGVWSYNEQFF. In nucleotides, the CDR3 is TGTGCCAGCAGCTCGGGGGTCTGGTCCTACAATGAGCAGTTCTTC.

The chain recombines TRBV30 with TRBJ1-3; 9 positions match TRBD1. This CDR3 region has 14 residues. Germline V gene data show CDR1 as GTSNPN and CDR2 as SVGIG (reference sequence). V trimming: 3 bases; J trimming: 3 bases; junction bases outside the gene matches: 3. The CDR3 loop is CAWSTTGGGNTIYF. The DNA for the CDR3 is TGTGCCTGGAGCACGACAGGGGGTGGAAACACCATATATTTT. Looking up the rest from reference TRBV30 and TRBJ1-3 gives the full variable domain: SQTIHQWPATLVQPVGSPLSLECTVEGTSNPNLYWYRQAAGRGLQLLFYSVGIGQISSEVPQNLSASRPQDRQFILSSKKLLLSDSGFYLCAWSTTGGGNTIYFGEGSWLTVV.

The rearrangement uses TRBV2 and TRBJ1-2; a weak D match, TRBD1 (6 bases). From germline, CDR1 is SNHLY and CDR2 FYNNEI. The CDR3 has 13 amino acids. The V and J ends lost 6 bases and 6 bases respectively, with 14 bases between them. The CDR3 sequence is CASRRQEIHGYTF. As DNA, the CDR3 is TGTGCCAGCAGGAGACAGGAGATCCATGGCTACACCTTC.

The CDR3 nucleotides read TGCGCCAGCAGCCAAGGGGACAGCGAATTCTACAATGAGCAGTTCTTC. This gives the protein CASSQGDSEFYNEQFF. The genes are TRBV4-1 and TRBJ2-1; 7 nucleotides align to TRBD1. V lost 1 base, J lost 3 bases, and 6 bases stayed unmatched. CDR3 length equals 16 residues. Germline CDR1 MGHRA, CDR2 YSYEKL.

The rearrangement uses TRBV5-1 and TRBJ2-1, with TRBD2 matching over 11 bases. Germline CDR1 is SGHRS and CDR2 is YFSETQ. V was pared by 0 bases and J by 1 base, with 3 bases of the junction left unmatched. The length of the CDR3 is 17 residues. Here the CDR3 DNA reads TGCGCCAGCAGCTTGGTACCTAGCGGGGGGTCCTACAATGAGCAGTTCTTC. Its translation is CASSLVPSGGSYNEQFF.

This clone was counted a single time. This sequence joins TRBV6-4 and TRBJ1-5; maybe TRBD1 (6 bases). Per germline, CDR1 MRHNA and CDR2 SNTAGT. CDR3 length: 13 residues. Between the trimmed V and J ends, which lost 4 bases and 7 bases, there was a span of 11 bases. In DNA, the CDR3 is TGTGCCAGCAGTGCGGGGGGCGAGCAGCCCCAGCATTTT. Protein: CASSAGGEQPQHF.

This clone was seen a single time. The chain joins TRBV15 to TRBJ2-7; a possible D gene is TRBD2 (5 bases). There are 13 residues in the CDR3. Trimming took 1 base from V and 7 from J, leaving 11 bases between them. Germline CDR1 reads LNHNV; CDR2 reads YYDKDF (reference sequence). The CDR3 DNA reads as TGTGCCACCAGCAGAGCCGGGGTTGGGGAGCAGTACTTC. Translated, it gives CATSRAGVGEQYF.

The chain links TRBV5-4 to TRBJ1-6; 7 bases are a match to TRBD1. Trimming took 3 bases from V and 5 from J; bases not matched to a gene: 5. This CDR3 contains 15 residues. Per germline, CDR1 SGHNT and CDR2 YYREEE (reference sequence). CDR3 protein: CASSSGTENNSPLHF. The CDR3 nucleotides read TGTGCCAGCAGCTCCGGGACAGAGAATAATTCACCCCTCCACTTT. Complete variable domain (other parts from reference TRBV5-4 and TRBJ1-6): ETGVTQSPTHLIKTRGQQVTLRCSSQSGHNTVSWYQQALGQGPQFIFQYYREEENGRGNFPPRFSGLQFPNYSSELNVNALELDDSALYLCASSSGTENNSPLHFGNGTRLTVT.

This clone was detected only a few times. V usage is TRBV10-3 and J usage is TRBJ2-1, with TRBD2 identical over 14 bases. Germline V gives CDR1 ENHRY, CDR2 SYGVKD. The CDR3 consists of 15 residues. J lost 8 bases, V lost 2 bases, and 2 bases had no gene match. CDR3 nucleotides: TGTGCCATCAGTGAGCGACTAGCGGGGGGGGATGAGCAGTTCTTC. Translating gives CAISERLAGGDEQFF.

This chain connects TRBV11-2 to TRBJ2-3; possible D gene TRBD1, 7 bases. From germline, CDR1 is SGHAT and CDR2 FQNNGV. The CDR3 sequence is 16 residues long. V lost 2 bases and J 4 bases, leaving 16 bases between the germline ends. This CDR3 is CASSLLGQGGPDTQYF. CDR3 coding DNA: TGTGCCAGCAGCTTATTGGGCCAGGGGGGACCAGATACGCAGTATTTT.

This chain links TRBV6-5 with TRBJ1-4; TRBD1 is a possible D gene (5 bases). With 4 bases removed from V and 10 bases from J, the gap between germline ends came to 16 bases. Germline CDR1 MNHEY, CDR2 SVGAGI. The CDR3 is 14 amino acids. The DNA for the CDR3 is TGTGCCAGCAGTTGGACCGTTGAAGGGGCAAAACTGTTTTTT. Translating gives CASSWTVEGAKLFF.

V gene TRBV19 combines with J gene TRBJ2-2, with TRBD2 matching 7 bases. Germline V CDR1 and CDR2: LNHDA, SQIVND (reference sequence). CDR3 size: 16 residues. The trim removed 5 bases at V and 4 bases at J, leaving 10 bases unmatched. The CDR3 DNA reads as TGTGCCAGTAGTCCCCGCCGACTAGCACGCACCGGGGAGCTGTTTTTT. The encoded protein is CASSPRRLARTGELFF.

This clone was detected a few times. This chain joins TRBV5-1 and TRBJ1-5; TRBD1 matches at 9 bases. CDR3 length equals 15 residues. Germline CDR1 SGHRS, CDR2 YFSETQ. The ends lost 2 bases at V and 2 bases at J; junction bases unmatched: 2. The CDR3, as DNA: TGCGCCAGCAGCTTACAGGGGGCGCGCAATCAGCCCCAGCATTTT. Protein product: CASSLQGARNQPQHF.

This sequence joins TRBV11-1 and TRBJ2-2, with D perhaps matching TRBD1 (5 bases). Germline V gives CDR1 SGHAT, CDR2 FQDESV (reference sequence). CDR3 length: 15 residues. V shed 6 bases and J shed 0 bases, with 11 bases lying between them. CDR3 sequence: CASSRPTANTGELFF. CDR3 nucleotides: TGTGCCAGCAGTCGACCGACAGCGAACACCGGGGAGCTGTTTTTT.

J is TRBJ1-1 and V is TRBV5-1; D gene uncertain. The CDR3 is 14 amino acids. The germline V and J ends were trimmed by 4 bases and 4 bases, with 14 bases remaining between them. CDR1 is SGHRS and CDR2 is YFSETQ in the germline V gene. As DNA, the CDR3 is TGCGCCAGCAGCACCAACTCGAGAGCCACTGAAGCTTTCTTT. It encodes CASSTNSRATEAFF.